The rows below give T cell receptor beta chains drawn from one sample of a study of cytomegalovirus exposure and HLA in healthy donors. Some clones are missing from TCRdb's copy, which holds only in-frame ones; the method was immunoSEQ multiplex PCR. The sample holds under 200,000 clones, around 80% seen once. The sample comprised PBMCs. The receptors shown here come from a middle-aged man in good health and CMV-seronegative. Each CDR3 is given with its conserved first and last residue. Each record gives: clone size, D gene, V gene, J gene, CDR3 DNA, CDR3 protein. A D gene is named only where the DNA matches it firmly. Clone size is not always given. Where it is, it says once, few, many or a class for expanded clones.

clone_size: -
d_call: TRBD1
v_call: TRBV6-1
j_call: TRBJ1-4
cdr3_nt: TGTGCCAGCAGTGTTGGTATTGGGGGACAGAGAACTGAAAAACTGTTTTTT
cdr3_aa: CASSVGIGGQRTEKLFF

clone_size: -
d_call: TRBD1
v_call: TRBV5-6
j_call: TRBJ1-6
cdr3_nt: TGTGCCAGCAGCCCACGGACAGGGCGATCCTATAATTCACCCCTCCACTTT
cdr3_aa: CASSPRTGRSYNSPLHF

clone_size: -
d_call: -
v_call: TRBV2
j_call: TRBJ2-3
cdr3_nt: TGTGCCAGCAGCGTCACAGATACGCAGTATTTT
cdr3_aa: CASSVTDTQYF

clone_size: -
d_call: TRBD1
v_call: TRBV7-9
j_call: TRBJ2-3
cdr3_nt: TGTGCCAGCAGCCCAAGAACACAGGGGCGCTACCACACAGATACGCAGTATTTT
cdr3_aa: CASSPRTQGRYHTDTQYF

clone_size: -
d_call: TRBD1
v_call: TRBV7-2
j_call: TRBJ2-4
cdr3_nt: TGTGCCAGCAGCCCGGGACAGCTGGGTAACATTCAGTACTTC
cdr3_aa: CASSPGQLGNIQYF

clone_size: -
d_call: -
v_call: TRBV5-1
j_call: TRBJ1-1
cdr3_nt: TGCGCCAGCAGCTCCAGGGGCTCGGACACTGAAGCTTTCTTT
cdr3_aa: CASSSRGSDTEAFF

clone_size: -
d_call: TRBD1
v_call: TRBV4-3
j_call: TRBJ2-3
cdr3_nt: TGCGCCAGCAGCCAAGATCCCGGACAGGGGATTGCAGATACGCAGTATTTT
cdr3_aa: CASSQDPGQGIADTQYF

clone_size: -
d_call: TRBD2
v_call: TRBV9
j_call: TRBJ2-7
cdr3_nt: TGTGCCAGCAGCGTAGCTCTAGCGGGGGAGCAGGACGAGCAGTACTTC
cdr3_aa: CASSVALAGEQDEQYF

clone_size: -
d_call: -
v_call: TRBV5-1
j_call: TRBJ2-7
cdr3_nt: TGCGCCAGCAGCTTGGACGGGTACGAGCAGTACTTC
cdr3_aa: CASSLDGYEQYF

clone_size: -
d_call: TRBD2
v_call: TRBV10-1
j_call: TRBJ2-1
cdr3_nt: TGCGCCAGCAGGAGGAAAGAGCGGGAGAGGCCCAATGAGCAGTTCTTC
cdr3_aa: CASRRKERERPNEQFF

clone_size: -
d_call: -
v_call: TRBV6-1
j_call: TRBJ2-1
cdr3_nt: TGTGCCAGCATTGGTGGATCTAGCTCCTACAATGAGCAGTTCTTC
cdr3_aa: CASIGGSSSYNEQFF

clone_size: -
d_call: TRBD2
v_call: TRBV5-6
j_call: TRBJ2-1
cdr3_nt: TGTGCCAGCAGCCCTAGCGGGACTTACAATGAGCAGTTCTTC
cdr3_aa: CASSPSGTYNEQFF

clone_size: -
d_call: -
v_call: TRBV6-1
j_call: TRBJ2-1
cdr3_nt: TGTGCCAGCAGTGAAGCGCACAGGGCAGTAGGGAGCGATGAGCAGTTCTTC
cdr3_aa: CASSEAHRAVGSDEQFF

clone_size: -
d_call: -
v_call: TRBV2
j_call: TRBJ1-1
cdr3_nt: TGTGCCAACGAGGCAGACACTGAAGCTTTCTTT
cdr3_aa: CANEADTEAFF

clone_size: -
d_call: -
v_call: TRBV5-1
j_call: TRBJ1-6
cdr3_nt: TGCGCCAGCAGCTTGGAATCAGAAAACAATTCACCCCTCCACTTT
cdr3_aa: CASSLESENNSPLHF

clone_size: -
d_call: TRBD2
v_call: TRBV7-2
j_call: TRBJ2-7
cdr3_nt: TGTGCCAGCAGCTTCAGTAGCGGGGGACCCTACGAGCAGTACTTC
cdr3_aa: CASSFSSGGPYEQYF

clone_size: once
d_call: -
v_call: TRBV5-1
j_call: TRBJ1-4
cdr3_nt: TGCGCCAGCAACCAGGGGATGGCTAATGAAAAACTGTTTTTT
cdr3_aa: CASNQGMANEKLFF

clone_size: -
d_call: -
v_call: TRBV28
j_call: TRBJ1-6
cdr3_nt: TGTGCCAGCAGTTTGGTAGGAGGTAATTCACCCCTCCACTTT
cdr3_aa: CASSLVGGNSPLHF

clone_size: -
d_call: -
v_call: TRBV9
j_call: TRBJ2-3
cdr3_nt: TGTGCCAGCAGCTCTGTCGGGGCAGATACGCAGTATTTT
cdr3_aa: CASSSVGADTQYF

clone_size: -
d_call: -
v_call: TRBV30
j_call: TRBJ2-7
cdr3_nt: TGTGCCTGGACTCAGGGGGCTAGCGGAATCCACGAGCAGTACTTC
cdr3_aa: CAWTQGASGIHEQYF

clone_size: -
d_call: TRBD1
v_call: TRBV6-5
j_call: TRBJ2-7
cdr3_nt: TGTGCCAGCAGCCCGGACAGGAGATTTTCCTACGAGCAGTACTTC
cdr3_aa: CASSPDRRFSYEQYF

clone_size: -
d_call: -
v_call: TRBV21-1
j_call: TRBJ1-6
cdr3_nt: TGTGCCAGCAGCAAAGGACAAATGCGAGTTACTGGGGTATTGGGGCAGGATTCACCCCTCCACTTT
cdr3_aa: CASSKGQMRVTGVLGQDSPLHF

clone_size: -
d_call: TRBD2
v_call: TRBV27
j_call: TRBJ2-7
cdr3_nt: TGTGCCAGCAGTTTAACCCCTTCGACTAGCCCGTCCTACGAGCAGTACTTC
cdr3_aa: CASSLTPSTSPSYEQYF

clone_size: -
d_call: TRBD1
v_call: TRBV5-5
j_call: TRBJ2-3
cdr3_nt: TGTGCCAGCAGCCTAGACAGGGGGCGACCCAACACAGATACGCAGTATTTT
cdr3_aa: CASSLDRGRPNTDTQYF

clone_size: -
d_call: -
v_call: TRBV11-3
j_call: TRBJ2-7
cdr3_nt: TGTGCCAGCAGCTTTTTCCAGTACCACGAGCAGTACTTC
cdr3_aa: CASSFFQYHEQYF

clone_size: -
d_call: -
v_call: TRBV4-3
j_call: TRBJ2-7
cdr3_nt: TGCGCCAGCAGCCAAGGGTCAGTTCAGTCCTACGAGCAGTACTTC
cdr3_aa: CASSQGSVQSYEQYF

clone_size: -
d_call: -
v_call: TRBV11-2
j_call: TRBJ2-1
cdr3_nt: TGTGCCAGCAGCTTACGGACAGCCTACAATGAGCAGTTCTTC
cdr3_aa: CASSLRTAYNEQFF

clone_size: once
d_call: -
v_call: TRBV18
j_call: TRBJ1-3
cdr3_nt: TGTGCCAGCTCACCAAACAGCCCAAGATTGGGAAACACCATATATTTT
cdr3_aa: CASSPNSPRLGNTIYF

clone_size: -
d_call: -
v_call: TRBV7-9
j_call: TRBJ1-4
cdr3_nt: TGTTCCAGCAGCCCGGACGGACTTGAAAAACTGTTTTTT
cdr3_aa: CSSSPDGLEKLFF

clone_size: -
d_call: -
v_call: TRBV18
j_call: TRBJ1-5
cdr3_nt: TGTGCCAGCTCACCACCGGGAGGCAATCAGCCCCAGCATTTT
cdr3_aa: CASSPPGGNQPQHF

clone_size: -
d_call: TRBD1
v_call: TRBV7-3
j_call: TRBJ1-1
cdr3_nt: TGTGCCAGCAGCTTGGGGGACAGCCTGAACACTGAAGCTTTCTTT
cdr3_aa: CASSLGDSLNTEAFF

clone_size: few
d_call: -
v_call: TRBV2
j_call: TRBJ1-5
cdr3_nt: TGTGCCAGCAGGGGGACAACTAGCAATCAGCCCCAGCATTTT
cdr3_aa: CASRGTTSNQPQHF

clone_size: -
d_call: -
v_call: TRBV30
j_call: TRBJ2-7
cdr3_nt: TGTGCCTGGAGTGGACAGGTCGAGCAGTACTTC
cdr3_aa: CAWSGQVEQYF

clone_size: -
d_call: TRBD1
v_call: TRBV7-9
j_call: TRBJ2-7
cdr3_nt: TGTGCCAGCAGCCCCCTGGGCAGGGGGCAGTACGAGCAGTACTTC
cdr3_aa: CASSPLGRGQYEQYF

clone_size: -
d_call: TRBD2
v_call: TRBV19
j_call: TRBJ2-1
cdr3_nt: TGTGCCAGTAGTATCCGCGGGAGTTCCTACAATGAGCAGTTCTTC
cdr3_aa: CASSIRGSSYNEQFF

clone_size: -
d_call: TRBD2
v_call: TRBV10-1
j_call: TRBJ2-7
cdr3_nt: TGCGCCAGCAGTGTTTCTTTGGCTAGCGGGGATCTGCAGTACTTC
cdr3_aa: CASSVSLASGDLQYF

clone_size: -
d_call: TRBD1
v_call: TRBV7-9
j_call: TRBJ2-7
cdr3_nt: TGTGCCAGCAGCTTCCGGGACAGGGACCACGAGCAGTACTTC
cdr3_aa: CASSFRDRDHEQYF

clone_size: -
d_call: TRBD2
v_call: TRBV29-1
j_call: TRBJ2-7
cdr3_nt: TGCAGCGTTCCCGCGGTAGCGGGGGCGGTGGGGGAGCAGTACTTC
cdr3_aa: CSVPAVAGAVGEQYF

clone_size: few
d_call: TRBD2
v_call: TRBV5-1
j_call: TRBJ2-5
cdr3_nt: TGCGCCAGCAGCCTCGGACTAGCGGGGGAGACCCAGTACTTC
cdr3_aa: CASSLGLAGETQYF

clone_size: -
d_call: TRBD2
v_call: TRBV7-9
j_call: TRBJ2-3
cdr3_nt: TGTGCCAGCAGCTGGGGGACTAGCGGGGGAGTCACAGATACGCAGTATTTT
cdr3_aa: CASSWGTSGGVTDTQYF

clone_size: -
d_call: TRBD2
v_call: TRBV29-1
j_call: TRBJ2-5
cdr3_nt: TGCAGCGTTGAAGCGGGAGGGCAACAGACCCAGTACTTC
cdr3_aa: CSVEAGGQQTQYF

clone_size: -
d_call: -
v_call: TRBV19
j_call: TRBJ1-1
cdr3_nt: TGTGCCAGTAGTATAGAGCGCTCGAACACTGAAGCTTTCTTT
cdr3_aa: CASSIERSNTEAFF

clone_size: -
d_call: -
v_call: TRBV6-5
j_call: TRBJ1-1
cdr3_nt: TGTGCCAGCACCACCACGGGAAATACTGAAGCTTTCTTT
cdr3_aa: CASTTTGNTEAFF

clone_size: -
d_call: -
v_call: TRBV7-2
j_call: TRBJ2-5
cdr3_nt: TGTGCCAGCAGCTTAGGCAGGGGTAGCGAGACCCAGTACTTC
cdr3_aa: CASSLGRGSETQYF

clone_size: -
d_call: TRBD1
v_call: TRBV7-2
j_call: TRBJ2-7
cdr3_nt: TGTGCCAGCAGCTTCCCGGGACAGGGGTCCTACGAGCAGTACTTC
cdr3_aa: CASSFPGQGSYEQYF

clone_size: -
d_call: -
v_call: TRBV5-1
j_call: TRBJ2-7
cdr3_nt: TGCGCCAGCAGGGGGAGCGGAAACTACGAGCAGTACTTC
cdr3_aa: CASRGSGNYEQYF

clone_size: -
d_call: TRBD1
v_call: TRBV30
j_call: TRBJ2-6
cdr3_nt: TGTGCCTGGAGCATCGACAGGGGTGGGGCCAACGTCCTGACTTTC
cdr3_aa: CAWSIDRGGANVLTF